The following is a TCR beta chain sequence with its context. Its target is not known. V was shortened by 4 bases and J by 6 bases, with 14 bases between the two germline ends. The CDR3 extends over 14 amino acids. Germline loops: CDR1 SGDLS, CDR2 YYNGEE. TCRdb's copy holds only in-frame clones and misses some; the assay was immunoSEQ multiplex PCR. The repertoire holds more than 80,000 clones, with around 88% as singletons. This sample was included in a study of OX40 agonist ivuxolimab in advanced cancers. Study as a whole: As their treatment, patients were administered ivuxolimab, an agonistic anti-OX40 (CD134) antibody.

General study findings and limits: Expanded clones were, on average, more numerous in CD8+ T cells than in CD4+. Antigen targets of the expanded peripheral T cells went undetermined.

Specimen: CD4+ or CD8+ T cells sorted from blood, collected in a trial of the OX40 agonist ivuxolimab. This TCR derives from an adult with an advanced solid tumor such as melanoma, head and neck, liver or kidney cancer. The chain couples TRBV9 to TRBJ2-1; D gene uncertain. The CDR3: CASSKKPRINEQFF. CDR3 in DNA: TGTGCCAGCAGCAAGAAACCTAGAATCAATGAGCAGTTCTTC.